The 10 T cell receptor beta chains listed next were all sequenced from one sample in a study of T-cell memory formation after mild COVID-19. TCRdb reprocessed the 5' RACE reads with MiXCR, giving one entry per CDR3 protein. The repertoire holds about 140,000 distinct CDR3 sequences, with 11% to 15% as singletons. Sequenced input: PBMCs or a T cell subset sorted from them (not recorded which). These receptors all stem from an adult woman who had mild COVID-19 (a few samples of this study predate the infection). Cell type and time point are not known.

The chain uses TRBV7-3 and TRBJ2-3; 13 bases agree with TRBD2. Germline V gives CDR1 SGHTA, CDR2 FQGTGA. The junction had 10 bases not matched to a gene; V was cut back by 5 bases and J by 11 bases. The CDR3 loop spans 15 amino acids. The CDR3 spells CASSPYGTSGEGQYF. In DNA form, the CDR3 reads TGTGCCAGCAGCCCTTATGGGACTAGCGGGGAGGGGCAGTATTTT.

This clonotype was observed a handful of times. The chain is built from TRBV29-1 and TRBJ1-2; D is perhaps TRBD1 (5 bases). Germline values: CDR1 SQVTM, CDR2 ANQGSEA. The CDR3 sequence is 13 residues long. Trimming took off 5 bases at V and 2 bases at J, with 12 bases between the two ends. This CDR3 reads CSVPGDLNYGYTF. CDR3 DNA sequence: TGCAGCGTTCCGGGGGACCTAAACTATGGCTACACCTTC. The full variable domain, in which reference TRBV29-1 and TRBJ1-2 provide the parts outside the CDR3, is SAVISQKPSRDICQRGTSLTIQCQVDSQVTMMFWYRQQPGQSLTLIATANQGSEATYESGFVIDKFPISRPNLTFSTLTVSNMSPEDSSIYLCSVPGDLNYGYTFGSGTRLTVV.

This clonotype has at least ten counts. The rearrangement uses TRBV6-6 and TRBJ1-5; D call uncertain. Germline V gives CDR1 MNHNY, CDR2 SVGAGI (reference sequence). V gave up 2 bases and J gave up 1 base, with 6 bases separating them. This CDR3 is built from 14 residues. CDR3 coding DNA: TGTGCCAGCAGTTACGGCGGAAGCAATCAGCCCCAGCATTTT. Its translation is CASSYGGSNQPQHF.

This sequence joins TRBV7-8 and TRBJ2-2, with D uncertain. Trimming cost V 10 bases and J 7 bases, with 7 bases left between them. The CDR3 is 10 amino acids. Germline V gene lookup returns CDR1 SGHVS and CDR2 FQNEAQ. The CDR3 coding sequence is TGTGCCATCCTCGGCGGGGAGCTGTTTTTT. Translating gives CAILGGELFF.

This clonotype showed up just a few times. The rearrangement uses TRBV10-3 and TRBJ2-3; 7 bases map to TRBD1. Germline lookup yields CDR1 ENHRY and CDR2 SYGVKD. V gave up 2 bases and J gave up 1 base; unmatched junction bases: 3. The CDR3 extends over 15 amino acids. CDR3 sequence: CAISELQGGTDTQYF. The CDR3 nucleotides are TGTGCCATCAGTGAGCTGCAGGGGGGCACAGATACGCAGTATTTT.

This clonotype turned up a few times. The chain carries TRBV7-9 and TRBJ1-4, with D possibly being TRBD1 (6 bases). Germline V gene lookup returns CDR1 SEHNR and CDR2 FQNEAQ (reference sequence). Deletions cut 4 bases from V and 1 base from J, with 10 bases between. This CDR3 contains 15 residues. CDR3 loop: CASSSMDRTNEKLFF. In nucleotides, the CDR3 is TGTGCCAGCAGCTCCATGGACAGAACTAATGAAAAACTGTTTTTT.

The chain is built from TRBV30 and TRBJ2-1, with 8 positions matching TRBD2. The V gene's germline CDR1 is GTSNPN and CDR2 SVGIG (reference sequence). This CDR3 has 14 residues. The ends lost 5 bases at V and 3 bases at J; junction bases unmatched: 6. The CDR3 DNA reads as TGTGCCTGGGCAGCGGGAGTTGGCTACAATGAGCAGTTCTTC. Translation gives CAWAAGVGYNEQFF.

This clonotype was counted only a few times. The chain has TRBV7-8 and TRBJ2-5; 9 nucleotides line up with TRBD2. The trim removed 1 base at V and 2 bases at J, leaving 11 bases unmatched. The CDR3 spans 18 residues. Germline CDR1 SGHVS, CDR2 FQNEAQ. The CDR3 sequence is CASSLVPISGSGQETQYF. In DNA, the CDR3 is TGTGCCAGCAGCTTAGTACCCATTAGCGGGAGCGGACAAGAGACCCAGTACTTC.

The chain joins TRBV12-3 or TRBV12-4 to TRBJ2-3; 9 nucleotides line up with TRBD2. This CDR3 comprises 16 residues. V shed 0 bases, J shed 7 bases, and the junction held 8 bases outside the gene matches. The CDR3 DNA reads as TGTGCCAGCAGTTTAGCGCTCAGCGGGGGGTTCAATACGCAGTATTTT. It translates to CASSLALSGGFNTQYF.

V gene TRBV12-3 or TRBV12-4 combines with J gene TRBJ1-2, with 7 nucleotides matching TRBD1. This CDR3 region has 11 residues. V lost 3 bases, J lost 10 bases, and 2 bases stayed unmatched. For the CDR3, the DNA is TGTGCCAGCAGTTTCGACAGGGACTACACCTTC. Translated, it gives CASSFDRDYTF.